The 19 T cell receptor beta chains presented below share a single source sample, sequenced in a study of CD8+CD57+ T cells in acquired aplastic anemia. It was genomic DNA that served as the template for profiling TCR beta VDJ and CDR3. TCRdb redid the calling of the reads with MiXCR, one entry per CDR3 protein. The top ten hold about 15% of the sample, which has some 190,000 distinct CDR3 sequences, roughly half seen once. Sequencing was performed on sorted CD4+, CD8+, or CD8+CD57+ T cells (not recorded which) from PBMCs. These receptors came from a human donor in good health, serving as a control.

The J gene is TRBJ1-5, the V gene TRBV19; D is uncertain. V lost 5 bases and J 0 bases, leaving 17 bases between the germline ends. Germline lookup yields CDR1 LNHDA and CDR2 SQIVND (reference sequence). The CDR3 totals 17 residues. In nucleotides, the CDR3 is TGTGCCAGTAGTCACCGTGGAGAGGTCCCTAGCAATCAGCCCCAGCATTTT. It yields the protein CASSHRGEVPSNQPQHF.

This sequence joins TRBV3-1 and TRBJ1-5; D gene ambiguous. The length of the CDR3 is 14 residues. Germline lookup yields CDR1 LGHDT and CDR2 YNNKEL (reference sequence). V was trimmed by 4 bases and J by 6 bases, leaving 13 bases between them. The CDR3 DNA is TGTGCCAGCAGCCCTATGGAGGAGAGTCAGCCCCAGCATTTT. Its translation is CASSPMEESQPQHF.

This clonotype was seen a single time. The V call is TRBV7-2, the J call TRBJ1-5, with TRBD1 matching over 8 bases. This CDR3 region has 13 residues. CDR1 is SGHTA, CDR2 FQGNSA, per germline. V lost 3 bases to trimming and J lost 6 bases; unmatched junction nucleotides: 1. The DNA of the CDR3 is TGTGCCAGCAGCTTTACAGGGGGTCAGCCCCAGCATTTT. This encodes CASSFTGGQPQHF.

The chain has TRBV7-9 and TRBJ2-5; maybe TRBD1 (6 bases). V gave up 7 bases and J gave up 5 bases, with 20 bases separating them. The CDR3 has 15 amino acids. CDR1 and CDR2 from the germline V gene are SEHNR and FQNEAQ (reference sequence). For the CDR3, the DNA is TGTGCCAGCAACCTACAGGGTGGTCTACGCGAGACCCAGTACTTC. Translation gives CASNLQGGLRETQYF.

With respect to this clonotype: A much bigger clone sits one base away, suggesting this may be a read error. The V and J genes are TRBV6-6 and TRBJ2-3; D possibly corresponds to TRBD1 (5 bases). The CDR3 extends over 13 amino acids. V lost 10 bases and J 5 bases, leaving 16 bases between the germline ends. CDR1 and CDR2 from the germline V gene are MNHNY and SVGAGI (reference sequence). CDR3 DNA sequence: TGTGCCACCGAAGACAGATACCAAGATACGCAGTATTTT. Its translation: CATEDRYQDTQYF.

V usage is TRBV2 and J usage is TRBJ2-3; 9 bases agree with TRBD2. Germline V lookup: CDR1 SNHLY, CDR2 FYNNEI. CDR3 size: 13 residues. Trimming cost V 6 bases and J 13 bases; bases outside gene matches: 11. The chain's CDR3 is CASSPTSGGSKYF. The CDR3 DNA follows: TGTGCCAGCAGCCCGACTAGCGGCGGTTCGAAGTATTTT.

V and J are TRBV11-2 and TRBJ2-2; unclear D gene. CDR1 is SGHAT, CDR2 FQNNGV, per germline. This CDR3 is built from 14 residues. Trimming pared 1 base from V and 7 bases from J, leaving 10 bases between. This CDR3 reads CASSLVRAGGELFF. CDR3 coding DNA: TGTGCCAGCAGCTTAGTCCGGGCTGGCGGGGAGCTGTTTTTT.

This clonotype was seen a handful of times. In DNA, the CDR3 is TGTGCCAGCTCACCACCGATGGGCACTGAAGCTTTCTTT. Translating it yields CASSPPMGTEAFF. The genes are TRBV18 and TRBJ1-1; unclear D gene. Germline loops: CDR1 KGHSH, CDR2 LQKENI. Trimming pared 0 bases from V and 4 bases from J, leaving 6 bases between. The CDR3 has 13 amino acids.

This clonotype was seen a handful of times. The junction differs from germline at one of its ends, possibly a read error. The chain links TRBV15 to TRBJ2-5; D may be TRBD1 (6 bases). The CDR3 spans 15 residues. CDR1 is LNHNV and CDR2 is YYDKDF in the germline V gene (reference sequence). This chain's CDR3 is CATSSYRELQQTQYF. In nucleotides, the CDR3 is TGTGCCACCAGCAGCTACAGGGAGCTCCAACAGACCCAGTACTTC.

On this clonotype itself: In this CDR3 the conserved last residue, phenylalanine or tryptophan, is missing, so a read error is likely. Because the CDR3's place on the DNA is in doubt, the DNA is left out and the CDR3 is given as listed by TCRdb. The CDR3 loop reads CASSAPTSST. The chain uses TRBV7-9 and TRBJ2-7. The CDR3 is 10 residues long, ends included. Germline CDR1 and CDR2: SEHNR and FQNEAQ (reference sequence).

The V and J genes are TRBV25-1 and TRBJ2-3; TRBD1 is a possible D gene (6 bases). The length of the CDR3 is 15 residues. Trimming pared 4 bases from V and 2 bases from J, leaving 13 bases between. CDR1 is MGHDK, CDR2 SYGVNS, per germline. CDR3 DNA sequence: TGTGCCAGCAGTGCGACAGGAGCACTCACAGATACGCAGTATTTT. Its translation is CASSATGALTDTQYF.

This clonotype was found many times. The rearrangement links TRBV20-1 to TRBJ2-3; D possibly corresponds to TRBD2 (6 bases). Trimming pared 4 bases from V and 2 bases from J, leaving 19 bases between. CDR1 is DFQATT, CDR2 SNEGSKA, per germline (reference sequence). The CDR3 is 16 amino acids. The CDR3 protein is CSATPRASEYTDTQYF. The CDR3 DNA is TGCAGTGCTACCCCACGGGCTAGCGAGTACACAGATACGCAGTATTTT.

CDR3 region: CASVTTGPSSYNEQFF. The DNA for the CDR3 is TGTGCCAGCGTGACGACAGGACCAAGCTCCTACAATGAGCAGTTCTTC. This rearrangement joins TRBV28 to TRBJ2-1; D may be TRBD1 (6 bases). V shed 8 bases and J shed 0 bases, with 17 bases lying between them. Germline assignment: CDR1 MDHEN and CDR2 SYDVKM. This CDR3 is built from 16 residues.

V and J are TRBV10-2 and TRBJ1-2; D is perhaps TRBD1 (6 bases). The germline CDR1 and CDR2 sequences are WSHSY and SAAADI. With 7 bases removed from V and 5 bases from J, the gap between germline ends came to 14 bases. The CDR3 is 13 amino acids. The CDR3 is CASNAGTPYGYTF. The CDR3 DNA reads TGCGCCAGCAACGCCGGGACACCTTATGGCTACACCTTC.

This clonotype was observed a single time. CDR3 sequence (DNA): TGTGCCAGTTTACCGGACAGGGGTTCTCGGGAGACCCAGTACTTC. Its protein is CASLPDRGSRETQYF. The chain recombines TRBV19 with TRBJ2-5; 9 bases fit TRBD1. The V gene end was trimmed by 8 bases and the J gene end by 5 bases; junction bases not matched to a gene: 12. Germline CDR1 is LNHDA and CDR2 is SQIVND (reference sequence). CDR3 length equals 15 residues. Full variable domain (remainder filled in from reference TRBV19 and TRBJ2-5): DGGITQSPKYLFRKEGQNVTLSCEQNLNHDAMYWYRQDPGQGLRLIYYSQIVNDFQKGDIAEGYSVSREKKESFPLTVTSAQKNPTAFYLCASLPDRGSRETQYFGPGTRLLVL.

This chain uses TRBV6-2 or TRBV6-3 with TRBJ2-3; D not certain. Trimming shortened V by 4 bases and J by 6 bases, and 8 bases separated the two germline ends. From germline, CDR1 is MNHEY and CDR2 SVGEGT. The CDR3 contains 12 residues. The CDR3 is CASSLLRDTQYF. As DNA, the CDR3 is TGTGCCAGCAGTTTACTCAGGGATACGCAGTATTTT.

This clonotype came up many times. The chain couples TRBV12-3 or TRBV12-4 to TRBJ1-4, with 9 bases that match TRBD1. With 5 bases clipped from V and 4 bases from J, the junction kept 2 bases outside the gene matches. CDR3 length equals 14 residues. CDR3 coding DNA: TGTGCCAGCAGTCCGGGACAGGGTAATGAAAAACTGTTTTTT. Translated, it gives CASSPGQGNEKLFF.

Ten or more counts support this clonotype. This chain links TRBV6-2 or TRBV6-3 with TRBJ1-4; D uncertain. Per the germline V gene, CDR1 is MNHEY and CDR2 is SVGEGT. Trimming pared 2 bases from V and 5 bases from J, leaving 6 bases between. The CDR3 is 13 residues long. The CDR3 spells CASSYPGNEKLFF. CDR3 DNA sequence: TGTGCCAGCAGTTACCCAGGCAATGAAAAACTGTTTTTT.

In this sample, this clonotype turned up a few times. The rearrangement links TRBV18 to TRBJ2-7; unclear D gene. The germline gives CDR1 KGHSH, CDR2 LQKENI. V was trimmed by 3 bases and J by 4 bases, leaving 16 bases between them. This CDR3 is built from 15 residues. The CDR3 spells CASSPGPGSMYEQYF. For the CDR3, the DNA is TGTGCCAGCTCACCCGGTCCGGGTTCCATGTACGAGCAGTACTTC.